This entry is about one T cell receptor (beta chain). There is no known antigen for this receptor. No base quality values were provided; no much bigger clone lies one nucleotide off. The entry originates in a study of blood T cell repertoires in COVID-19 (dated by TCRdb to between 2020 and 2021). Broadly, across the study: Samples covering the acute and convalescent phases of COVID-19 were provided by collaborators in the United States, Italy and Spain. The material from the prospective study consisted of cDNA or gDNA derived from T cells, B-cell-depleted T cells, or PBMCs. The repertoires were made available in a free public database intended to serve as a resource for research on the immune response to SARS-CoV-2. Samples came from the ongoing ImmuneRACE study (first 160 participants) plus 1,254 subjects from 6 global collaborators. Where HLA class I and class II types were available, the types were taken from metadata supplied by the sample provider, not from assay-based typing. The dataset comprised deeply sampled blood TCRbeta repertoires from subjects exposed to, actively infected with, or recovered from COVID-19. Nearly every sample came with metadata listing a de-identified subject ID, COVID-19 status, age in years and sex. The study at large found these results: Clinical and demographic metadata were provided uncurated, with the amount varying by source and participant.

A second Seattle source provided samples from volunteer blood donors who had recovered from COVID-19. Each collaborating institution followed its own protocols to collect whole blood in K2EDTA tubes. For TCRbeta analysis, collaborator samples were shipped as frozen whole blood, as isolated PBMCs, or as DNA extracted from either sample type. The immunoSEQ Assay, a bias-controlled multiplex PCR, was used to amplify TCRbeta CDR3 regions from genomic DNA. In the source study's methods: Nucleated cell counts per sample were estimated from amplification of reference gene primers within the assay. To quantify the absolute abundance of each unique TCRbeta CDR3 rearrangement, sequence reads were collapsed and filtered. Productive Simpson clonality was computed per sample as the square root of Simpson's diversity index over productive rearrangements. TCRdb provides this immuneACCESS table in a form limited to in-frame rearrangements. Some clones are lacking; in checked studies, under half of them reflect an unresolved V gene, and why the rest are absent is not known. That table gives V, J and clone size, and the DNA gave D and trimming. The sample profile shows a few hundred thousand clones; approximately 87% of them were found once. Together, the top ten hold roughly 8% of the sample.

The sequence was collected from a woman in her forties or fifties who had recovered from COVID-19. Sequences were obtained from peripheral blood.

The sequence in DNA is TGTGCCTGGACCCCCGCGGGGATCACGCAGTATTTT. Its coded protein is CAWTPAGITQYF. The V gene is TRBV30 and the J gene is TRBJ2-3; TRBD2 might be the D gene, on 6 matching bases. From cysteine to phenylalanine, the CDR3 is 12 amino acids long. Just CDR3 DNA is preserved here, 36 bases in frame from base 1. The junction carries 14 bases between V and J, which are trimmed by 4 bases and 9 bases respectively. From the germline V gene (reference sequence), CDR1 is GTSNPN and CDR2 is SVGIG.